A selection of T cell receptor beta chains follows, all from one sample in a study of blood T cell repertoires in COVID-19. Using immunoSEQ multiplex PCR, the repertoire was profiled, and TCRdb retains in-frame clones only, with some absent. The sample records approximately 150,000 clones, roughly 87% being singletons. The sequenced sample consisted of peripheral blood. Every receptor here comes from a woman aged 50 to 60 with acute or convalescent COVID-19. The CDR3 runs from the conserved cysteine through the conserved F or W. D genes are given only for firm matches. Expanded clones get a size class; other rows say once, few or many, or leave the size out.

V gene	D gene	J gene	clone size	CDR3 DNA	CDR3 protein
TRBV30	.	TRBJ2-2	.	TGTGCCTGGACCCCAGTTCTAGCCGCGGGCGGGGAGCTGTTTTTT	CAWTPVLAAGGELFF
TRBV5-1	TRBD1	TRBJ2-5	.	TGCGCCAGCAGCCTCATCCAGGGGGAGGAGACCCAGTACTTC	CASSLIQGEETQYF
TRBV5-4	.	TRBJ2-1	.	TGTGCCAGCAGCTTGGATCCCTTCCCCAATGAGCAGTTCTTC	CASSLDPFPNEQFF
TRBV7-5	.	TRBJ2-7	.	TGTGCCAGAAGCCCCGTCTACGAGCAGTACTTC	CARSPVYEQYF
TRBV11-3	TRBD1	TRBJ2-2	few	TGTGCCAGCAGCGACAGGGGGAGGACCGGGGAGCTGTTTTTT	CASSDRGRTGELFF
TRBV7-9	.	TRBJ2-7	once	TGTGCCAGCACGTCGGCCGGGGGATGGAACGAGCAGTACTTC	CASTSAGGWNEQYF
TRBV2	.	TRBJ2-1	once	TGTGCCAGCAGTGCTGGAGGTGCCTACAATGAGCAGTTCTTC	CASSAGGAYNEQFF
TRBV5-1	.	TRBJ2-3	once	TGCGCCAGCAGCGATGCGGTCGCAGATACGCAGTATTTT	CASSDAVADTQYF
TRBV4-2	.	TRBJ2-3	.	TGTGCCAGCAGCGCACAGGGGCGGGAAGATACGCAGTATTTT	CASSAQGREDTQYF
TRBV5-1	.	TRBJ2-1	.	TGCGCCAGCAGCTTGTGGGCGTACAATGAGCAGTTCTTC	CASSLWAYNEQFF
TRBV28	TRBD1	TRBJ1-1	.	TGTGCCAGCAGACAACAGGGGGCGGGGACGAACACTGAAGCTTTCTTT	CASRQQGAGTNTEAFF
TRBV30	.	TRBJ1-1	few	TGTGCCTGGAGTGTGGGGGGTAAAACTGAAGCTTTCTTT	CAWSVGGKTEAFF
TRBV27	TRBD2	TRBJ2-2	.	TGTGCCAGCAGTCCTTCGACTAGCGGGTACGGGGAGCTGTTTTTT	CASSPSTSGYGELFF
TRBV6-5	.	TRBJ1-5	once	TGTGCCAGCAGATTAGGACAGAACGGTCAGCCCCAGCATTTT	CASRLGQNGQPQHF
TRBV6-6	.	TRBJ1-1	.	TGTGCCAGCAGTTCCCCGACTCAATACACTGAAGCTTTCTTT	CASSSPTQYTEAFF
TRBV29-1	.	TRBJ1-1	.	TGCACCGCCGCCCAGGGAGGGAGGGGGAACACTGAAGCTTTCTTT	CTAAQGGRGNTEAFF
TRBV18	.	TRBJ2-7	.	TGTGCCAGCTCACCATCCCCGGACAGCCTTCAGGGGAACTTC	CASSPSPDSLQGNF
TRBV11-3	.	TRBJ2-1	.	TGTGCCAGCAGCGTCACAGGGATGAGTACGCATGAGCAGTTCTTC	CASSVTGMSTHEQFF
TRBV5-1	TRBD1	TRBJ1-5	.	TGCGCCAGCAGTCCCGGTTTAGACAGGGGGATTCAGCCCCAGCATTTT	CASSPGLDRGIQPQHF
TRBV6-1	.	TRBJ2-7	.	TGTGCCAGCAGTGAAGCTGGGGCCGCCTATGACGAGCAGTACTTC	CASSEAGAAYDEQYF
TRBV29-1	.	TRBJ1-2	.	TGCAGCGTTGAAAATGTACAGGGTCGCGAGGACTATGGCTACACCTTC	CSVENVQGREDYGYTF
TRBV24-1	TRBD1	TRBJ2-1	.	TGTGCCACCAGTGAAGGAACCGGACAGGGGAGGAATGAGCAGTTCTTC	CATSEGTGQGRNEQFF
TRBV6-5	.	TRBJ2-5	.	TGTGCCAGCAGCCCCCTAGGGACCCAGTACTTC	CASSPLGTQYF
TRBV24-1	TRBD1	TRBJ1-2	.	TGTGCCACCAGTGAACATAGACAGGGGGCAAATCCCGTCTTC	CATSEHRQGANPVF
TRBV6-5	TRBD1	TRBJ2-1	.	TGTGCCAGCAGTTCCGGGACAGGGGACAATGAGCAGTTCTTC	CASSSGTGDNEQFF
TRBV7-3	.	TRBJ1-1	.	TGTGCCAGCAGCCCACAGGGAGTGAACACTGAAGCTTTCTTT	CASSPQGVNTEAFF
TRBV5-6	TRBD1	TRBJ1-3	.	TGTGCCAGCAGCTGGGACAGGGGGTCTGGAAACACCATATATTTT	CASSWDRGSGNTIYF
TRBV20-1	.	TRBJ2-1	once	TGCAGTGCTGGTAAGCGCAATGAGCAGTTCTTC	CSAGKRNEQFF
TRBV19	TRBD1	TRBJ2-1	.	TGTGCCAGTAGTACGGGACAGACCTCCTACAATGAGCAGTTCTTC	CASSTGQTSYNEQFF
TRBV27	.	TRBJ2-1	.	TGTGCCAGCAGTTTATCCGCGGTCTCCTACAATGAGCAGTTCTTC	CASSLSAVSYNEQFF
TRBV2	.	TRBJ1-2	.	TGTGCCAGCAGTGATAACTACCTCTATGGCTACACCTTC	CASSDNYLYGYTF
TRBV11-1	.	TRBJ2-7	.	TGTGCCAGCAGCTTCAGGGCCAGTCCCTACGAGCAGTACTTC	CASSFRASPYEQYF
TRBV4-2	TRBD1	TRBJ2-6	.	TGTGCCAGCAGCCAAGAACTCAACAGGGGTATATCCTCCGGGGCCAACGTCCTGACTTTC	CASSQELNRGISSGANVLTF
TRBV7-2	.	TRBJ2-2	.	TGTGCCAGCAGCCGTCAATGGAGAGCCCACACCGGGGAGCTGTTTTTT	CASSRQWRAHTGELFF
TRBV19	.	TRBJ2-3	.	TGTGCCAGTAGTGAAGCCGCCGGGACTAGCACAGATACGCAGTATTTT	CASSEAAGTSTDTQYF
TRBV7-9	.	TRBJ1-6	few	TGTGCCAGCAGCTGGGCCCCGACAGCACGTAATTCACCCCTCCACTTT	CASSWAPTARNSPLHF
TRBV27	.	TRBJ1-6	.	TGTGCCAGCAGTTTATCGATAGCCAATTCACCCCTCCACTTT	CASSLSIANSPLHF
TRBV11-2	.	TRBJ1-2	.	TGTGCCAGCAGCTTAGCGAGCCCAACCCCGATTTTC	CASSLASPTPIF
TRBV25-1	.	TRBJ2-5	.	TGTGCCAGCAGTGACCTAGACCAAGAGACCCAGTACTTC	CASSDLDQETQYF
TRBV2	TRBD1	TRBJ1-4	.	TGTGCCAGCAGTAAGGGGGCCGTGAGGGAAAAACTGTTTTTT	CASSKGAVREKLFF
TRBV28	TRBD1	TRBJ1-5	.	TGTGCCAGCAGTCCCCTTTTGGGGACAGGGGGTCAGCCCCAGCATTTT	CASSPLLGTGGQPQHF
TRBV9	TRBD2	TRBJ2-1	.	TGTGCCAGCAGTAGGGCGGCGGGAGGGCCTTACAATGAGCAGTTCTTC	CASSRAAGGPYNEQFF
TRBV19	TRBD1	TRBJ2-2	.	TGTGCCAGTAGTACAGGACAGGGGGCGGTCGGGGAGCTGTTTTTT	CASSTGQGAVGELFF
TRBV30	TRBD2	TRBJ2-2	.	TGTGCCGGGGGCGGGGGGCGCGGCACCGGGGAGCTGTTTTTT	CAGGGGRGTGELFF
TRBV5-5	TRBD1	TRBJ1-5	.	TGTGCCAGCAGTCCAGGCACAGGGGGTTTCAATCAGCCCCAGCATTTT	CASSPGTGGFNQPQHF
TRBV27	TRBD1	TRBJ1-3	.	TGTGCCAGCAGTTTCTCGACAGGGTCTGGAAACACCATATATTTT	CASSFSTGSGNTIYF
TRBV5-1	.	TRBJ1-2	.	TGCGCCAGCAGCTTGGGACTCTATGGCTACACCTTC	CASSLGLYGYTF
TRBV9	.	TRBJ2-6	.	TGTGCCAGCAGCGTAGAGGGGCTAGGGGCCAACGTCCTGACTTTC	CASSVEGLGANVLTF
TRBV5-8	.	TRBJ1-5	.	TGTGCCAGCAGCCCTTCAGGGGCGATGCGTCAGCCCCAGCATTTT	CASSPSGAMRQPQHF
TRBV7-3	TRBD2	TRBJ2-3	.	TGTGCCAGCAGCCTACTAGCGGGTACAGATACGCAGTATTTT	CASSLLAGTDTQYF
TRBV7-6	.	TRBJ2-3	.	TGTGCCAGCAGCTTTAGTCAGGGGGGTCCAGATACGCAGTATTTT	CASSFSQGGPDTQYF
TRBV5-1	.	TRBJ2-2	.	TGCGCCAGCAGGCCAGGGGACGACACCGGGGAGCTGTTTTTT	CASRPGDDTGELFF
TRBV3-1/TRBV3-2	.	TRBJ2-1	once	TGTGCCAGCAGCCAAGACGGACTATACAATGAGCAGTTCTTC	CASSQDGLYNEQFF
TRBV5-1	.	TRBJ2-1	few	TGCGCCAGCAGCTCCAACAGCGGTGCCCAATACAATGAGCAGTTCTTC	CASSSNSGAQYNEQFF
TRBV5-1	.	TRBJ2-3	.	TGCGCCAGCAAGACTAGCACAGATACGCAGTATTTT	CASKTSTDTQYF
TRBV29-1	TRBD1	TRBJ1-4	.	TGCAGCGTCGAGGGGGCGGGAGGTGAAAAACTGTTTTTT	CSVEGAGGEKLFF
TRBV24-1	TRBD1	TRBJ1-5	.	TGTGCCACCCGAGGACAGGGAGATGGCAATCAGCCCCAGCATTTT	CATRGQGDGNQPQHF
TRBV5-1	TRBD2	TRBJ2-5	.	TGCGCCAGCAGCTTGATTTCGGGGGAGCGGGGGACCCAGTACTTC	CASSLISGERGTQYF
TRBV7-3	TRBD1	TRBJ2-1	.	TGTGCCAGCAGCCCAACCCCGGGACAGGGGTACAATGAGCAGTTCTTC	CASSPTPGQGYNEQFF